The present entry profiles one T cell receptor beta chain with its context. Antigen specificity is unknown. This entry belongs to a study of cytomegalovirus exposure and HLA in healthy donors. Broader study findings: According to the study, 160 or so TCR beta chains were cytomegalovirus-associated.

Use of 60 Vbeta and 13 Jbeta primers characterized the PCR. As processed by the authors: A later analysis tallied tens of millions of unique TCR beta chains, some 12 million of them shared. Produced via immunoSEQ multiplex PCR; TCRdb's table is partial and in-frame only. Clone size and the V and J calls come from that table; the DNA yielded D and trimming. This table lists some 130,000 clones. This CDR3 spans 16 amino acids. From germline, CDR1 is LNHDA and CDR2 SQIVND (reference sequence). V was pared by 7 bases and J by 2 bases, with 19 bases between. The chain joins TRBV19 to TRBJ2-3, with TRBD1 as a possible D gene (5 bases). The sequencing input was PBMCs. This sequence was found in a woman between 40 and 50 years old in good health and CMV-seropositive. CDR3 nucleotides: TGTGCCAGTACCCCCCGGGTGGGGCCCTCCACAGATACGCAGTATTTT. It translates to CASTPRVGPSTDTQYF.